These 8 T cell receptor beta chains were sequenced from one sample in a study of blood T cell repertoires in COVID-19. Using immunoSEQ multiplex PCR, the repertoire was profiled, and TCRdb retains in-frame clones only, with some absent. The sample consists of 150,000 to 180,000 clones, roughly 84% of them appearing once. Sequences were obtained from peripheral blood. The receptors were sampled from a woman in her forties or fifties with acute or convalescent COVID-19.

This rearrangement joins TRBV18 to TRBJ2-1, with 10 nucleotides matching TRBD2. CDR1 KGHSH and CDR2 LQKENI come from the germline V gene. The ends lost 3 bases at V and 7 bases at J; junction bases unmatched: 6. The CDR3 runs to 15 residues. DNA for the CDR3: TGTGCCAGCTCACCTCTTCTAGCGGGAGTTAATGAGCAGTTCTTC. Its protein product is CASSPLLAGVNEQFF.

This clone was seen more than once but under ten times. The chain is built from TRBV28 and TRBJ2-7; TRBD1 might be the D (6 bases). CDR1 and CDR2 from the germline V gene are MDHEN and SYDVKM. V lost 6 bases and J 2 bases, leaving 14 bases between the germline ends. The CDR3 is 14 amino acids. CDR3 region: CASRGHLKAYEQYF. CDR3 nucleotide sequence: TGTGCCAGCAGGGGACACCTAAAGGCCTACGAGCAGTACTTC.

The chain is built from TRBV5-1 and TRBJ1-1; D is perhaps TRBD1 (5 bases). Germline CDR1 SGHRS, CDR2 YFSETQ. CDR3 size: 14 residues. V lost 3 bases and J lost 4, with 13 bases in between. CDR3 sequence: CASSYGTDFTEAFF. Here the CDR3 DNA reads TGCGCCAGCAGCTACGGGACTGATTTCACTGAAGCTTTCTTT.

The chain uses TRBV6-2 or TRBV6-3 and TRBJ1-6; D remains unclear. The germline V and J ends were trimmed by 4 bases and 10 bases, with 17 bases remaining between them. The CDR3 covers 15 residues. Germline CDR1 and CDR2: MNHEY and SVGEGT. CDR3 sequence: CASSSTTAGGSPLHF. The CDR3 DNA sequence: TGTGCCAGCAGTTCCACTACAGCGGGAGGGTCACCCCTCCACTTT.

V and J are TRBV25-1 and TRBJ2-3; TRBD2 agrees at 8 bases. V dropped 2 bases and J dropped 9; count of bases not matched to a gene: 1. The CDR3 runs 12 residues. Germline V lookup: CDR1 MGHDK, CDR2 SYGVNS. The CDR3 region is CASSEPGGTQYF. Written as DNA, the CDR3 is TGTGCCAGCAGTGAACCGGGAGGGACGCAGTATTTT.

The chain combines TRBV6-2 or TRBV6-3 with TRBJ1-5; 7 positions match TRBD1. Germline lookup yields CDR1 MNHEY and CDR2 SVGEGT. The V gene end was trimmed by 8 bases and the J gene end by 0 bases; junction bases not matched to a gene: 16. The CDR3 has 18 residues. Here the CDR3 DNA reads TGTGCCAGCTGCCCGGACAGGCCCCTAAGTTATAGCAATCAGCCCCAGCATTTT. This translates into CASCPDRPLSYSNQPQHF.

This chain uses TRBV2 with TRBJ1-6, with D perhaps TRBD1 (6 bases). The CDR3 is made up of 15 amino acids. Germline V lookup: CDR1 SNHLY, CDR2 FYNNEI. V was shortened by 6 bases and J by 9 bases, with 18 bases between the two germline ends. CDR3 DNA sequence: TGTGCCAGCAGCGCGAGGCAGGGGATAATTTCACCCCTCCACTTT. Translating gives CASSARQGIISPLHF.

This chain connects TRBV27 to TRBJ1-4; 7 bases fit TRBD1. J lost 4 bases, V lost 6 bases, and 5 bases had no gene match. Looked up from germline, CDR1 is MNHEY and CDR2 is SMNVEV (reference sequence). The CDR3 has 14 residues. CDR3: CASRPGQHNEKLFF. DNA for the CDR3: TGTGCCAGCAGACCGGGACAGCATAATGAAAAACTGTTTTTT.